This T cell receptor (beta chain) originates from a study of OX40 agonist ivuxolimab in advanced cancers. Study at large: An agonistic anti-OX40 (CD134) antibody, ivuxolimab, was used to treat the patients.

This CDR3 has 16 amino acids. The V and J ends lost 1 base and 1 base respectively, with 12 bases between them. Germline CDR1 and CDR2: SGHTA and FQGNSA. Cycle 7 day 1, cycle 4 day 1, and baseline were the timepoints at which blood was sampled. A remark on this clone: The antigen is not known.

The protocol was immunoSEQ multiplex PCR, while the TCRdb copy is restricted to in-frame clones and leaves out a portion. The sample lists over 150,000 clones; approximately 94% were seen once. Whole-study results and caveats: Antigen specificity of clonally expanded peripheral T cells was not established. Doses of 0.1 to 3.0 mg/kg were accompanied by clonal expansion of CD4+ and CD8+ blood T cells by week 6.

The sequence derives from an adult with an advanced solid tumor such as melanoma, head and neck, liver or kidney cancer. The chain couples TRBV7-2 to TRBJ2-3; perhaps D is TRBD1 or TRBD2 (5 bases each). The material sequenced was CD4+ or CD8+ T cells sorted from blood, taken in a trial of the OX40 agonist ivuxolimab. The CDR3 region is CASSLGGQGRTDTQYF. The CDR3 nucleotides are TGTGCCAGCAGCTTAGGTGGCCAGGGACGCACAGATACGCAGTATTTT.